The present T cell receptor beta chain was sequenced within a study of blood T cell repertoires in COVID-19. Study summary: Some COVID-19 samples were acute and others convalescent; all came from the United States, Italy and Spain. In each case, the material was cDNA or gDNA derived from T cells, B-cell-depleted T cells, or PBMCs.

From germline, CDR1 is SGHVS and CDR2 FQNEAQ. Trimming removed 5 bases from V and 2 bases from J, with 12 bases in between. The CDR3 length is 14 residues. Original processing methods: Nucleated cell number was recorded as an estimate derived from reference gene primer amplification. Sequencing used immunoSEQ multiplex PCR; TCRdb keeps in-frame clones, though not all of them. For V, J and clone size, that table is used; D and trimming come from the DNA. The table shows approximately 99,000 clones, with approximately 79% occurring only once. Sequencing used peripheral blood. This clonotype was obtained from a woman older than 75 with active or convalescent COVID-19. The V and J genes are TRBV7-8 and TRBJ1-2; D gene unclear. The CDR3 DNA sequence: TGTGCCAGCAGCAAGGGAGATAGGAACTATGGCTACACCTTC. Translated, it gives CASSKGDRNYGYTF.